The 3 T cell receptor beta chains presented below share a single source sample, sequenced in a study of CD8 T cells in Susac syndrome. cDNA came from about 0.5 to 1 ug RNA primed by random hexamers. A single record per CDR3 protein comes from TCRdb applying MiXCR to the immunoSEQ multiplex PCR reads. The sample shows some 100,000 distinct CDR3 sequences, roughly 96% of them seen only once. The specimen was CD4+ T cells from PBMCs. These TCRs come from a human donor in good health.

CDR3 DNA sequence: TGTGCCAGCAGCACTCCCCCTGCGGGCGAGCAGTACTTC. Translated: CASSTPPAGEQYF. The rearrangement links TRBV6-5 to TRBJ2-7; maybe TRBD2 (5 bases). Germline V gives CDR1 MNHEY, CDR2 SVGAGI. The CDR3 totals 13 residues. With 6 bases removed from V and 6 bases from J, the gap between germline ends came to 15 bases.

The rearrangement links TRBV3-1 to TRBJ1-1; D not resolved. CDR1 is LGHDT and CDR2 is YNNKEL in the germline V gene (reference sequence). CDR3 length: 12 residues. Deletions cut 3 bases from V and 5 bases from J, with 7 bases between. CDR3 protein: CASSQAKTEAFF. The CDR3 DNA follows: TGTGCCAGCAGCCAGGCCAAGACTGAAGCTTTCTTT.

The chain joins TRBV7-8 to TRBJ2-7; tentatively, D is TRBD1 (6 bases). V was shortened by 1 base and J by 0 bases, with 10 bases between the two germline ends. Germline V gene data show CDR1 as SGHVS and CDR2 as FQNEAQ. This CDR3 is built from 15 residues. CDR3 DNA: TGTGCCAGCAGCTTAGTCGGGACACTCTCCTACGAGCAGTACTTC. Protein: CASSLVGTLSYEQYF.